Given below is one TCR beta chain in context. Original processing methods: Researchers report that nucleated cell counts were estimated from reference gene primer amplification. Only in-frame clones appear in the TCRdb table, and some are missing; sequencing was by immunoSEQ multiplex PCR. Clone size and V and J calls were adopted from that table, with D and trimming inferred from the DNA. The repertoire holds almost 300,000 clones, with 89% as singletons. This sample is part of a study of blood T cell repertoires in COVID-19. In the study overall: Material from acute and convalescent COVID-19 was sourced from the United States, Italy and Spain.

Germline V gives CDR1 MNHEY, CDR2 SVGAGI. This CDR3 comprises 14 residues. Germline trimming cut 2 bases from V and 7 bases from J; bases unmatched to any gene: 3. Those enrolled in Seattle joined during active infection and were followed longitudinally afterward. This sequence joins TRBV6-5 and TRBJ2-1; 9 bases fit TRBD2. The sample was peripheral blood. The TCR originated in a woman under 40 with COVID-19, enrolled during active disease. CDR3 sequence: CASSYGTSRNEQFF. Here the CDR3 DNA reads TGTGCCAGCAGTTACGGGACTAGCCGAAATGAGCAGTTCTTC.